This T cell receptor beta chain was captured in a study of T-cell memory formation after mild COVID-19. This clonotype came up many times. The CDR3 contains 14 residues. V was clipped by 3 bases and J by 5 bases; unmatched bases: 2. TCRdb independently ran MiXCR on the 5' RACE reads; one entry per CDR3 protein. The sample consists of 280,000 or so distinct CDR3 sequences, 7% to 10% of them appearing once. Sequencing used PBMCs or a T cell subset sorted from them (not recorded which). This TCR was recovered from a man between 18 and 29 years old who had mild COVID-19 (a few samples of this study predate the infection). Cell type and time point are not known. V and J are TRBV12-3 or TRBV12-4 and TRBJ2-3; TRBD2 aligns across 10 bases. The CDR3 loop is CASSFQRGGDTQYF. In DNA form, the CDR3 reads TGTGCCAGCAGTTTCCAGCGGGGGGGAGATACGCAGTATTTT.